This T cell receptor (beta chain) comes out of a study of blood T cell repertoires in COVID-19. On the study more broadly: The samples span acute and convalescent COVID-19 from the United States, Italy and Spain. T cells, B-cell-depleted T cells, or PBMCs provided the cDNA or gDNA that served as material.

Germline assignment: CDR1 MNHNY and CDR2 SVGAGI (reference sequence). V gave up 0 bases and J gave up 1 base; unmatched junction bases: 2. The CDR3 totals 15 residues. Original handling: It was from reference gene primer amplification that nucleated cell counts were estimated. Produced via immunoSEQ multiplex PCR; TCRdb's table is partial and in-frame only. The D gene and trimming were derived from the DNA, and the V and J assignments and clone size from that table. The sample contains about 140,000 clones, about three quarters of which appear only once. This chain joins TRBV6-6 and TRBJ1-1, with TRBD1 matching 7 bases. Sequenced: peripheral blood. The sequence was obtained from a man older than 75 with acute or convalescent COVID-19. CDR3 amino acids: CASSYSRQGNTEAFF. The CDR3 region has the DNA TGTGCCAGCAGTTACTCCCGACAGGGGAACACTGAAGCTTTCTTT.